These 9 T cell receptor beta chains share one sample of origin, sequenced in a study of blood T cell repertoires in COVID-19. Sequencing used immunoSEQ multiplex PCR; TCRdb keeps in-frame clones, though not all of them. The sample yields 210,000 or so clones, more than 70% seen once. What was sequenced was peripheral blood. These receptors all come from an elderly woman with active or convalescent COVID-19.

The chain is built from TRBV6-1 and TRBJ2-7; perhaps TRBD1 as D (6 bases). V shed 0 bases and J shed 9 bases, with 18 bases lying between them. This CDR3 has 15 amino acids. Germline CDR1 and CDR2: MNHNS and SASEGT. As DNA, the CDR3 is TGTGCCAGCAGTGAAGCCATGGGGCAGGGGAATGTGCAGTACTTC. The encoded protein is CASSEAMGQGNVQYF.

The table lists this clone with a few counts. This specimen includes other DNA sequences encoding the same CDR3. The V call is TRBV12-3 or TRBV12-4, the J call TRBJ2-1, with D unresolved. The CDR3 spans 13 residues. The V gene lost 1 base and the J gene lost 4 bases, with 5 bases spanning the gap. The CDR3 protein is CASSLGQYNEQFF. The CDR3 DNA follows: TGTGCCAGCAGTTTAGGCCAGTACAATGAGCAGTTCTTC.

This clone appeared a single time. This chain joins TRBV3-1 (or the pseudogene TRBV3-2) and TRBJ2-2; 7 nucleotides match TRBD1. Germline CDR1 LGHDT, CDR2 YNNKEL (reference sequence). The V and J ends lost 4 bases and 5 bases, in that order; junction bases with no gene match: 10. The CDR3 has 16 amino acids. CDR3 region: CASSPGQAMGTGELFF. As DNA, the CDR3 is TGTGCCAGCAGCCCCGGACAGGCTATGGGGACCGGGGAGCTGTTTTTT.

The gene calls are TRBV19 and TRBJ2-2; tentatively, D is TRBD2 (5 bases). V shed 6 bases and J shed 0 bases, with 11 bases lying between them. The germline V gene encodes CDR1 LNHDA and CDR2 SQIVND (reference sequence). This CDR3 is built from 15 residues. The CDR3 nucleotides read TGTGCCAGTAGAGTTGCGGGTACGAACACCGGGGAGCTGTTTTTT. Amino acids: CASRVAGTNTGELFF.

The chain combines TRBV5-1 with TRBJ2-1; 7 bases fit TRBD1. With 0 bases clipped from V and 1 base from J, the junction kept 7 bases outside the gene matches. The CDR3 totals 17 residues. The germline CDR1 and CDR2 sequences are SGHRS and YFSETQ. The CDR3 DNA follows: TGCGCCAGCAGCTTGGCTACCGGGACAGATTCCTACAATGAGCAGTTCTTC. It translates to CASSLATGTDSYNEQFF.

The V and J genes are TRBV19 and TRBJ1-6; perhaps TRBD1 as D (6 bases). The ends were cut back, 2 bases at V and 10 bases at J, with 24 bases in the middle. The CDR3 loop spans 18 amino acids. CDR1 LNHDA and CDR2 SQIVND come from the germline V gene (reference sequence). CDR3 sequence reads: CASSISGAPSQSGSPLHF. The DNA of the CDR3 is TGTGCCAGTAGTATATCAGGGGCCCCGTCCCAATCGGGATCACCCCTCCACTTT. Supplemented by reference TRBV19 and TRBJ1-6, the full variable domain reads DGGITQSPKYLFRKEGQNVTLSCEQNLNHDAMYWYRQDPGQGLRLIYYSQIVNDFQKGDIAEGYSVSREKKESFPLTVTSAQKNPTAFYLCASSISGAPSQSGSPLHFGNGTRLTVT.

The CDR3 reads CSASRQRNEKLFF. The CDR3 DNA sequence: TGCAGTGCTAGTAGGCAGAGGAATGAAAAACTGTTTTTT. The gene calls are TRBV20-1 and TRBJ1-4; D is unresolved. Trimming took off 3 bases at V and 5 bases at J, with 10 bases between the two ends. The CDR3 consists of 13 residues. Germline assignment: CDR1 DFQATT and CDR2 SNEGSKA (reference sequence).

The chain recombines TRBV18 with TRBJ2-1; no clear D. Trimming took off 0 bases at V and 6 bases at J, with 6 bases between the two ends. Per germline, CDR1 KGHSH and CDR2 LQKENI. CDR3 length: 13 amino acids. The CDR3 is CASSPPSINEQFF. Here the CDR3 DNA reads TGTGCCAGCTCACCACCGAGTATCAATGAGCAGTTCTTC.

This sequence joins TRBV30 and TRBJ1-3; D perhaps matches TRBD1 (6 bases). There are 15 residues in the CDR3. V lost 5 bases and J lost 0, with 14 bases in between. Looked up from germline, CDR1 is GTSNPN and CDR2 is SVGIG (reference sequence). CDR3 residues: CAWATGFSSGNTIYF. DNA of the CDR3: TGTGCCTGGGCGACAGGTTTCTCCTCTGGAAACACCATATATTTT.